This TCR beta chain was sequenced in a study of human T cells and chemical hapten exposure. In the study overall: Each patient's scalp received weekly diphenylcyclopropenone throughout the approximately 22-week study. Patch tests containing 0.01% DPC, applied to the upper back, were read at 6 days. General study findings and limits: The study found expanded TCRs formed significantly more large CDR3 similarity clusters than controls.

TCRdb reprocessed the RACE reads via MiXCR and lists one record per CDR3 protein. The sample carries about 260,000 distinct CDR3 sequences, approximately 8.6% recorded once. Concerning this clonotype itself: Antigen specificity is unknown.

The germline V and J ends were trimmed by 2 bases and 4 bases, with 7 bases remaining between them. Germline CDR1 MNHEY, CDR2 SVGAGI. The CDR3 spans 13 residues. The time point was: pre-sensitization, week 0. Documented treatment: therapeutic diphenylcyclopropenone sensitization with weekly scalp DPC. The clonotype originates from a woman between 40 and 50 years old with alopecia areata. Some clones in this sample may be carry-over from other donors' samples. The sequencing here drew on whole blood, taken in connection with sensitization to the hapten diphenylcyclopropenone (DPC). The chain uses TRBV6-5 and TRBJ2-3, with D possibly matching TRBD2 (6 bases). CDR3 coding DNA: TGTGCCAGCAGTTACCGGGGGTCAGATACGCAGTATTTT. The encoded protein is CASSYRGSDTQYF.